A selection of T cell receptor beta chains follows, all from one sample in a study of blood T cell repertoires in COVID-19. TCRdb keeps only in-frame clones here, not all; method: immunoSEQ multiplex PCR. The sample lists over 200,000 clones, approximately 90% occurring once. Material for sequencing was peripheral blood. All receptors come from a man between 60 and 75 years old with COVID-19, enrolled during active disease. The CDR3 runs from the conserved cysteine through the conserved F or W. D genes are given only for firm matches. Some rows mark clone size as missing; the rest say once, few, many or name a class of expanded clone.

clone_size	v_call	j_call	d_call	cdr3_nt	cdr3_aa
-	TRBV21-1	TRBJ1-2	-	TGTGCCAGCAGCAAGAACAGATCTAACTATGGCTACACCTTC	CASSKNRSNYGYTF
-	TRBV24-1	TRBJ2-2	TRBD1	TGTGCCACCCAAGGACAGGGAGATACCGGGGAGCTGTTTTTT	CATQGQGDTGELFF
once	TRBV19	TRBJ2-1	TRBD2	TGTGCCAGTAGGACTAGCGGGAGGCGCAATGAGCAGTTCTTC	CASRTSGRRNEQFF
-	TRBV12-5	TRBJ2-7	-	TGTGCTAGTGGTTTGGTAGGCAGGGGGGTCGAGCAGTACTTC	CASGLVGRGVEQYF
-	TRBV6-1	TRBJ2-3	-	TGTGCCAGCAGTGATTGGGCATCAGATACGCAGTATTTT	CASSDWASDTQYF
-	TRBV7-5	TRBJ2-7	-	TGTGCCAGAAGCTTACTCCCAAAACGAGACAGGGAATATACGAGGCAGTACTTC	CARSLLPKRDREYTRQYF
-	TRBV5-1	TRBJ1-1	-	TGCGCCAGCAGCTTGGTTGGGGGGGAGATGAACACTGAAGCTTTCTTT	CASSLVGGEMNTEAFF
-	TRBV5-4	TRBJ2-2	-	TGTGCCAGCAGCCGACAGGGAGGCGACACCGGGGAGCTGTTTTTT	CASSRQGGDTGELFF
-	TRBV28	TRBJ2-7	-	TGTGCCAGCAGTCAGAGACCGGGCGAGCAGTACTTC	CASSQRPGEQYF
-	TRBV27	TRBJ2-3	TRBD2	TGTGCCAGCAAACCCATGGGGCTAGCGGGGGGTACTAGCACAGATACGCAGTATTTT	CASKPMGLAGGTSTDTQYF
-	TRBV21-1	TRBJ2-7	-	TGTGCCAGCAGCAAAGCGAGGACTAGCGGGATACGCTCCTACGAGCAGTACTTC	CASSKARTSGIRSYEQYF
-	TRBV6-4	TRBJ2-3	TRBD1	TGTGCCAGCAGTCCCGGACAGGGCACAGATACGCAGTATTTT	CASSPGQGTDTQYF
-	TRBV5-1	TRBJ1-1	-	TGCGCCAGCAGGCTGGACTGGGGTAACACTGAAGCTTTCTTT	CASRLDWGNTEAFF
-	TRBV18	TRBJ1-4	TRBD1	TGTGCCAGCTCACCCGGACAGGGGAATGAAAAACTGTTTTTT	CASSPGQGNEKLFF
-	TRBV4-2	TRBJ2-7	-	TGTGCCAGCAGCCAAGGAACAGGTCCGTACGAGCAGTACTTC	CASSQGTGPYEQYF
-	TRBV27	TRBJ2-4	TRBD2	TGTGCCAGCAGTCGCGGGCCGGGGGGAGCCAAAAACATTCAGTACTTC	CASSRGPGGAKNIQYF
-	TRBV6-6	TRBJ2-7	TRBD2	TGTGCCAGCAGTCTATTAACGTACGGGCCCGGGGGGTACGAGCAGTACTTC	CASSLLTYGPGGYEQYF
-	TRBV5-1	TRBJ2-1	TRBD2	TGCGCCAGCAGCCCTTCGGGACTAGCGGGGGAACTTTACAATGAGCAGTTCTTC	CASSPSGLAGELYNEQFF
-	TRBV9	TRBJ2-1	-	TGTGCCAGCAGCGTAGGAGGGACACCTAATGAGCAGTTCTTC	CASSVGGTPNEQFF
-	TRBV6-1	TRBJ2-1	-	TGTGCCAGCAGTGAAGGCTGGGGCCAGGGTCACCGGTTCTTC	CASSEGWGQGHRFF
-	TRBV28	TRBJ2-1	TRBD2	TGTGCCAGCATGGTAGCGGGTTTATTCTCCTACAATGAGCAGTTCTTC	CASMVAGLFSYNEQFF
-	TRBV19	TRBJ2-7	TRBD2	TGTGCCAGTAGTATAGGGATACGGGAGTTCCTAGCGGAATACGAGCAGTACTTC	CASSIGIREFLAEYEQYF
once	TRBV11-2	TRBJ2-7	TRBD1	TGTGCCAGCAGCTTTAGGGACAGGGAAAGCGAGCAGTACTTC	CASSFRDRESEQYF
-	TRBV28	TRBJ1-2	TRBD1	TGTGCCAGCAGTTTGCAGACAGGGGGTTACACCTTC	CASSLQTGGYTF
-	TRBV6-5	TRBJ1-5	-	TGTGCCAGCAGTTACGGCAGGGGCGGTCAGCCCCAGCATTTT	CASSYGRGGQPQHF
-	TRBV28	TRBJ1-5	-	TGTGCCAGCAGTCCTCGGGGGAGGGAAAGAAATCAGCCCCAGCATTTT	CASSPRGRERNQPQHF
-	TRBV7-6	TRBJ2-6	-	TGTGCCAGCAGCCTCGTTGGGGGAGGTGGGGCCAACGTCCTGACTTTC	CASSLVGGGGANVLTF
-	TRBV7-2	TRBJ2-1	TRBD2	TGTGCCAGCAGCTTAACTAGCGGTTACAATGAGCAGTTCTTC	CASSLTSGYNEQFF
-	TRBV5-1	TRBJ2-1	TRBD2	TGCGCCAGCAGCTATCGGGAGGGCCGAGGAAATGAGCAGTTCTTC	CASSYREGRGNEQFF
-	TRBV9	TRBJ2-1	TRBD1	TGTGCCAGCAGCCCCAGGGGGCACGACTCCTACAATGAGCAGTTCTTC	CASSPRGHDSYNEQFF
once	TRBV28	TRBJ2-7	-	TGTGCCAGTCTGGGGGCTAGCCTTCTCTTC	CASLGASLLF
-	TRBV20-1	TRBJ1-5	-	TGCAGTGCTAGTTGGGGGCGGTATAGCAATCAGCCCCAGCATTTT	CSASWGRYSNQPQHF
-	TRBV6-1	TRBJ1-3	-	TGTGCCAGCAGTGAAATCAGAGGACACTCTGGAAACACCATATATTTT	CASSEIRGHSGNTIYF
-	TRBV6-2/TRBV6-3	TRBJ2-7	-	TGTGCCAGCAGTTACCCCGGAGGGTCGGGCGACGAGCAGTACTTC	CASSYPGGSGDEQYF
once	TRBV30	TRBJ1-1	-	TGTGCCTGGAGCCGCAACAGGGAGGGCACTGAAGCTTTCTTT	CAWSRNREGTEAFF
-	TRBV5-1	TRBJ1-4	-	TGCGCCAGCAGCTTGTCGGGCAGGGTGGGAGAAAAACTGTTTTTT	CASSLSGRVGEKLFF
-	TRBV7-8	TRBJ2-1	TRBD2	TGTGCCAGCAGCTTTGCGGGAGTTGGCTCCAATGAGCAGTTCTTC	CASSFAGVGSNEQFF
-	TRBV19	TRBJ2-2	TRBD2	TGTGCCAGTAGCCCCCCGGGGGGGGTTAGGACCGGGGAGCTGTTTTTT	CASSPPGGVRTGELFF
-	TRBV10-1	TRBJ2-1	TRBD2	TGCGCCAGCAGTGACACGGGGGGGCCCCCTAATGAGCAGTTCTTC	CASSDTGGPPNEQFF